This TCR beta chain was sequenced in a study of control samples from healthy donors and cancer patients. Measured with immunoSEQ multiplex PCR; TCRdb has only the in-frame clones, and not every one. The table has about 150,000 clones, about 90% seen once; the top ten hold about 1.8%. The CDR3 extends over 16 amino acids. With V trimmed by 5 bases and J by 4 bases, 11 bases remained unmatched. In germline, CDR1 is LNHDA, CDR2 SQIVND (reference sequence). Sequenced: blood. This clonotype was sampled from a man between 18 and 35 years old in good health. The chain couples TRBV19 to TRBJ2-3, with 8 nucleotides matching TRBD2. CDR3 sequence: CASSVQAGDFADTQYF. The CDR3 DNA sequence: TGTGCCAGTAGTGTCCAAGCGGGAGACTTTGCAGATACGCAGTATTTT. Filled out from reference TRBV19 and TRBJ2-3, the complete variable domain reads DGGITQSPKYLFRKEGQNVTLSCEQNLNHDAMYWYRQDPGQGLRLIYYSQIVNDFQKGDIAEGYSVSREKKESFPLTVTSAQKNPTAFYLCASSVQAGDFADTQYFGPGTRLTVL.